These 13 T cell receptor beta chains share one sample of origin, sequenced in a study of blood T cell repertoires in COVID-19. Clones were sequenced by immunoSEQ multiplex PCR, and TCRdb holds only the in-frame ones, with some missing. The sample has some 130,000 clones; approximately 89% are singletons. The sample was peripheral blood. The source of these receptors is a man aged 50-60 years with acute or convalescent COVID-19.

This clone was observed once. The rearrangement uses TRBV7-2 and TRBJ2-1; D not certain. The CDR3 totals 15 residues. The V end lost 6 bases, the J end lost 2 bases, and 14 bases lay between the germline ends. Germline assignment: CDR1 SGHTA and CDR2 FQGNSA. This CDR3 is CASSQTRVTYNEQFF. CDR3 bases: TGTGCCAGCAGTCAGACCCGGGTCACCTACAATGAGCAGTTCTTC. Combining the CDR3 with reference TRBV7-2 and TRBJ2-1 gives the whole variable domain GAGVSQSPSNKVTEKGKDVELRCDPISGHTALYWYRQSLGQGLEFLIYFQGNSAPDKSGLPSDRFSAERTGGSVSTLTIQRTQQEDSAVYLCASSQTRVTYNEQFFGPGTRLTVL.

V is TRBV11-2 and J is TRBJ1-2, with 8 nucleotides matching TRBD1. The V gene's germline CDR1 is SGHAT and CDR2 FQNNGV. The CDR3 is made up of 15 amino acids. Losses at the gene ends were 5 bases for V and 5 bases for J; bases not matched to a gene: 10. In DNA form, the CDR3 reads TGTGCCAGCAGCCCGTCAGGGGGCTTAGGTTATGGCTACACCTTC. Protein sequence: CASSPSGGLGYGYTF.

V gene TRBV11-2 combines with J gene TRBJ1-6, with D possibly TRBD1 on 5 matching bases. Trimming removed 5 bases from V and 12 bases from J, with 20 bases in between. CDR3 length equals 15 residues. Germline CDR1 is SGHAT and CDR2 is FQNNGV. CDR3 loop: CASSDTRVLIRPLHF. In DNA form, the CDR3 reads TGTGCCAGCAGCGACACCAGGGTGCTTATCAGACCCCTCCACTTT.

The chain joins TRBV5-6 to TRBJ2-3, with 8 bases identical to TRBD2. Germline-derived CDR1 and CDR2 are SGHDT and YYEEEE. The CDR3 loop spans 16 amino acids. Losses at the gene ends were 1 base for V and 3 bases for J; bases not matched to a gene: 7. CDR3 bases: TGTGCCAGCAGCTTGAAGGGCAGCGGGAGAACAGATACGCAGTATTTT. This encodes CASSLKGSGRTDTQYF.

This rearrangement joins TRBV27 to TRBJ1-1; no definite D call. CDR1 MNHEY and CDR2 SMNVEV come from the germline V gene (reference sequence). Trimming removed 0 bases from V and 3 bases from J, with 11 bases in between. The CDR3 runs 15 residues. CDR3 residues: CASSLSPLRDTEAFF. In DNA form, the CDR3 reads TGTGCCAGCAGTTTATCGCCCTTGAGGGACACTGAAGCTTTCTTT.

The CDR3 region is CASTRTGDGNYGYTF. The CDR3 DNA reads TGTGCCAGCACCCGGACAGGAGATGGGAACTATGGCTACACCTTC. The chain has TRBV6-5 and TRBJ1-2; 7 positions match TRBD1. J gave up 2 bases and V 7 bases, and 10 bases lay outside the gene matches. Germline V gene lookup returns CDR1 MNHEY and CDR2 SVGAGI. The CDR3 contains 15 residues.

This clone was seen a single time. This chain uses TRBV19 with TRBJ2-2; 7 bases agree with TRBD2. The CDR3 is 18 amino acids. Germline lookup yields CDR1 LNHDA and CDR2 SQIVND (reference sequence). Trimming took 4 bases from V and 4 from J; bases not matched to a gene: 15. The DNA of the CDR3 is TGTGCCAGTAGTACTCGCTTAGGGAGGGACGGAAGCACCGGGGAGCTGTTTTTT. Its translation: CASSTRLGRDGSTGELFF.

The chain employs TRBV6-6 and TRBJ2-5; TRBD1 might be the D (6 bases). The germline CDR1 and CDR2 sequences are MNHNY and SVGAGI (reference sequence). The CDR3 loop spans 13 amino acids. V was trimmed by 5 bases and J by 5 bases, leaving 12 bases between them. The CDR3, as DNA: TGTGCCAGCAGTCCTCAGGGGCGGGAGACCCAGTACTTC. Translation: CASSPQGRETQYF.

Comments on this clone: The sample contains more than one DNA sequence encoding this CDR3. The CDR3: CASSLEGGNQPQHF. Here the CDR3 DNA reads TGTGCCAGCAGCTTAGAGGGGGGGAATCAGCCCCAGCATTTT. This chain joins TRBV7-2 and TRBJ1-5, with D perhaps TRBD1 (6 bases). CDR3 length equals 14 residues. The germline V gene has CDR1 SGHTA and CDR2 FQGNSA. V lost 1 base, J lost 4 bases, and 8 bases lay in between.

This clone was observed a few times. This chain links TRBV5-4 with TRBJ1-2, with TRBD1 identical over 9 bases. The V and J ends lost 3 bases and 10 bases, in that order; junction bases with no gene match: 7. CDR3 size: 13 residues. Germline CDR1 is SGHNT and CDR2 is YYREEE (reference sequence). CDR3 protein: CASSYAGTGTYTF. The DNA of the CDR3 is TGTGCCAGCAGCTACGCCGGGACAGGGACCTACACCTTC.

This clone was found a few times. V is TRBV5-1 and J is TRBJ2-7, with 9 bases matching TRBD1. Germline V CDR1 and CDR2: SGHRS, YFSETQ. Trimming at V came to 4 bases and at J to 3 bases, leaving 5 bases not matched to a gene. This CDR3 is built from 14 residues. CDR3 DNA sequence: TGCGCCAGCAGCCGGGACAGGGATGTCTACGAGCAGTACTTC. This sequence encodes CASSRDRDVYEQYF.

The chain combines TRBV18 with TRBJ1-4; no clear D. Trimming took off 5 bases at V and 8 bases at J, with 6 bases between the two ends. Germline V gene sequence: CDR1 KGHSH, CDR2 LQKENI. The length of the CDR3 is 11 residues. CDR3 amino acids: CASSIGEKLFF. The CDR3 DNA reads TGTGCCAGCTCAATCGGGGAAAAACTGTTTTTT.

The chain is built from TRBV27 and TRBJ1-2, with 9 nucleotides matching TRBD1. V shed 6 bases and J 4 bases; nucleotides not matched to a gene: 9. The CDR3 sequence is 15 residues long. Germline V gives CDR1 MNHEY, CDR2 SMNVEV (reference sequence). CDR3 bases: TGTGCCAGCAGCCCCCGGGACAGGGCTACCTATGGCTACACCTTC. It encodes CASSPRDRATYGYTF.